This T cell receptor (beta chain) came from a study of blood T cell repertoires in COVID-19. About the study: The United States, Italy and Spain supplied acute and convalescent COVID-19 samples. Nucleic acid was either cDNA or gDNA, and it came from T cells, B-cell-depleted T cells, or PBMCs.

Trimming cost V 7 bases and J 0 bases, with 18 bases left between them. This CDR3 contains 16 residues. The germline gives CDR1 SGHAT, CDR2 FQNNGV. Study processing details: Amplification with reference gene primers provided the estimates of nucleated cell counts. Measured with immunoSEQ multiplex PCR; TCRdb has only the in-frame clones, and not every one. The DNA gave D and trimming, while V, J and clone size come from that table. The sample holds roughly 200,000 clones, roughly 83% seen once. The chain combines TRBV11-2 with TRBJ1-2; tentative D call: TRBD1 (6 bases). This sequence was found in a man in his forties or fifties with acute or convalescent COVID-19. Sequenced: peripheral blood. For the CDR3, the DNA is TGTGCCAGCACCCGGGACACCAACCTTCCTAACTATGGCTACACCTTC. Translated, it gives CASTRDTNLPNYGYTF.